The entry below describes one T cell receptor beta chain. Antigen: not known. This sample is drawn from a study of T cell responses to AZD1222 COVID-19 vaccine. Study outcomes and limitations: Regions left unmutated in variants are reportedly the target of nearly half of spike-specific TCRs. The donor cohort was predominantly white British with a female majority, and clonal diversity may have been underestimated. Vaccine-associated CD4 TCRs ranged over spike, dominating at 160-218 and 743-854.

The CDR3 runs 16 residues. Trimming took off 1 base at V and 1 base at J, with 11 bases between the two ends. Per the germline V gene, CDR1 is MNHNS and CDR2 is SASEGT. Here immunoSEQ multiplex PCR was the method, and the copy in TCRdb shows in-frame clones only, minus some. The sample records roughly 150,000 clones, 80% to 90% being singletons. The receptor was derived from an adult who had recovered from COVID-19. This material consisted of peripheral blood, taken after recovery from COVID-19. The gene calls are TRBV6-1 and TRBJ1-5, with D uncertain. CDR3 DNA sequence: TGTGCCAGCAGTGAAGTTCCGCCGGGAAGCAATCAGCCCCAGCATTTT. Amino acid sequence: CASSEVPPGSNQPQHF.